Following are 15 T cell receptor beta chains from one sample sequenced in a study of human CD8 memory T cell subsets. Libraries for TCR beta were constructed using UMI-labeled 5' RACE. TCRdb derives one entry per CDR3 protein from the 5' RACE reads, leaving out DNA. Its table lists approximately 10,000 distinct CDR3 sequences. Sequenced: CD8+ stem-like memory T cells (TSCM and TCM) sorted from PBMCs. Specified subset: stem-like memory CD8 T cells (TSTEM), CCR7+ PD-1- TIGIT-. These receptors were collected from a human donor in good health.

The CDR3 reads CASSFVTSGVVSEQYF. V and J are TRBV7-9 and TRBJ2-7; TCRdb selects TRBD2, and the lack of DNA leaves this call unchecked. The CDR3 is made up of 16 amino acids. CDR1 is SEHNR, CDR2 FQNEAQ, per germline (reference sequence).

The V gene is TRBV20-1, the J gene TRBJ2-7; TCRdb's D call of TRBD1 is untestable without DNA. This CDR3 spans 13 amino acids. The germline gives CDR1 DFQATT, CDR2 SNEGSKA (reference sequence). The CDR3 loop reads CSAQPLGQGEQYF.

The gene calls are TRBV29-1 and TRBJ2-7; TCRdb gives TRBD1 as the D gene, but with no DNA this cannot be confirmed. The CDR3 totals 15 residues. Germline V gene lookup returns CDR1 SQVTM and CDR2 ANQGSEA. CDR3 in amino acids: CSVEGLGDEAYEQYF.

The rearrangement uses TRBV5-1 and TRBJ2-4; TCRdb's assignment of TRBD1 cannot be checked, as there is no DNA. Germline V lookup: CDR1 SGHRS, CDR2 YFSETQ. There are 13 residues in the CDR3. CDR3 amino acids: CASSPRPGNIQYF.

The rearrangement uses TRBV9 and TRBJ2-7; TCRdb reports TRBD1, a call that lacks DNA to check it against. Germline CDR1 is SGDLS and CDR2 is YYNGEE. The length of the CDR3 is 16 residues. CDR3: CASSPAGGIASYEQYF.

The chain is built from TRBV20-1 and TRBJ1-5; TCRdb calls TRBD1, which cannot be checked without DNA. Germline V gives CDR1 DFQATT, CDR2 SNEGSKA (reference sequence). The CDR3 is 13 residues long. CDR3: CSANRVGNQPQHF.

CDR3 residues: CASSSYGGNEQFF. The rearrangement joins TRBV5-1 to TRBJ2-1. This CDR3 contains 13 residues. The germline gives CDR1 SGHRS, CDR2 YFSETQ. Full variable domain (remainder filled in from reference TRBV5-1 and TRBJ2-1): KAGVTQTPRYLIKTRGQQVTLSCSPISGHRSVSWYQQTPGQGLQFLFEYFSETQRNKGNFPGRFSGRQFSNSRSEMNVSTLELGDSALYLCASSSYGGNEQFFGPGTRLTVL.

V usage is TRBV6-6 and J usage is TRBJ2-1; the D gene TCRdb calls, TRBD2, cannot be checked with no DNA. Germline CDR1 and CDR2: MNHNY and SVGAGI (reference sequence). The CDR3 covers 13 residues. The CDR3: CASSPTSFNEQFF.

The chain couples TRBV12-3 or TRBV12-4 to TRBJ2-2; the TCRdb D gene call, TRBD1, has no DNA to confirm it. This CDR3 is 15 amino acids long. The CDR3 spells CASILRGQDTGELFF.

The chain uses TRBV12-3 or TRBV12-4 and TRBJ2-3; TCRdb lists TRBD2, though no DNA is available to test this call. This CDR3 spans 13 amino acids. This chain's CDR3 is CAARVRGTDTQYF.

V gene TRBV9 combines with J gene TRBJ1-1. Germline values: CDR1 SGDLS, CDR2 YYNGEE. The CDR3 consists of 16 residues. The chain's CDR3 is CASSVGENRPSTEAFF.

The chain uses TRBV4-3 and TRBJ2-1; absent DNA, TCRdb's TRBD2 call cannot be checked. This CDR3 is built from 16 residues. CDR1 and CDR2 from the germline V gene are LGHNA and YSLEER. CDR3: CASSQGVAGDPNEQFF.

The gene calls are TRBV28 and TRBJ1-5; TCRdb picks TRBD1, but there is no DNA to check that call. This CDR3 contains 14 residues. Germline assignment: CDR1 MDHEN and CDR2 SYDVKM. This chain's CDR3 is CASSLFRGNQPQHF.

The CDR3 here is CASSFIAGTNTGELFF. This chain joins TRBV27 and TRBJ2-2; TCRdb indicates TRBD2, and absent DNA this call remains unverified. The CDR3 is made up of 16 amino acids. Germline lookup yields CDR1 MNHEY and CDR2 SMNVEV (reference sequence).

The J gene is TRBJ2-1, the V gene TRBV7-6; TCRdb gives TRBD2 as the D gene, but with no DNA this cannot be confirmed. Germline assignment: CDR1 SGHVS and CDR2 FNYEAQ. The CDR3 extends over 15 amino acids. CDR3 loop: CASSSVAGGLNEQFF.